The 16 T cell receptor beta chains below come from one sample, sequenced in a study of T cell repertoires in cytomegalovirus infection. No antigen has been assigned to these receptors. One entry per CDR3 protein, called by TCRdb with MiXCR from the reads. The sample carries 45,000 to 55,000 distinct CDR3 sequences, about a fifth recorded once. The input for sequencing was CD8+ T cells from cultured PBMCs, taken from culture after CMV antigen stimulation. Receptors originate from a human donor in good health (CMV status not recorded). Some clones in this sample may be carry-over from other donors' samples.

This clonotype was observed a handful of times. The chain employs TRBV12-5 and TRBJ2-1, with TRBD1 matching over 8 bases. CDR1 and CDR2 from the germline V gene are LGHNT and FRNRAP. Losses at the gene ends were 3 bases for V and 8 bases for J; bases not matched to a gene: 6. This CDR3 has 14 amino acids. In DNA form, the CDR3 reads TGTGCTAGTGGTTTTCCCGACAGGGGTTATGAGCAGTTCTTC. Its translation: CASGFPDRGYEQFF.

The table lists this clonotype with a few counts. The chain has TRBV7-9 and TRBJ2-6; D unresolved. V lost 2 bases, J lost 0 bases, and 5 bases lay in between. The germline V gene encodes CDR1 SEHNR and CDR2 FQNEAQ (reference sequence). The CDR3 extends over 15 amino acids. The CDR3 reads CASSLSDSGANVLTF. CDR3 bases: TGTGCCAGCAGCTTATCGGACTCTGGGGCCAACGTCCTGACTTTC.

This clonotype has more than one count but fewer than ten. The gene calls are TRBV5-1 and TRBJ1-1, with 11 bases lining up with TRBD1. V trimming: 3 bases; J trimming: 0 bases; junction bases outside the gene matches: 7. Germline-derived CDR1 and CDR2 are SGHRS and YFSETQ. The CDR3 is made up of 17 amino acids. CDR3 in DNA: TGCGCCAGCAGCTGGGGGCCGGGACAGGGGGTGAACACTGAAGCTTTCTTT. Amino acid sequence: CASSWGPGQGVNTEAFF.

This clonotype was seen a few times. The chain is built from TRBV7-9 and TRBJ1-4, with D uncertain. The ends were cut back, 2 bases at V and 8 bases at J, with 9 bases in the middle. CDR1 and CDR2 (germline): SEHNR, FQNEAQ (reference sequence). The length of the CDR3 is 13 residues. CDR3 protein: CASSLRASEKLFF. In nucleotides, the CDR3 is TGTGCCAGCAGCTTAAGGGCTTCCGAAAAACTGTTTTTT.

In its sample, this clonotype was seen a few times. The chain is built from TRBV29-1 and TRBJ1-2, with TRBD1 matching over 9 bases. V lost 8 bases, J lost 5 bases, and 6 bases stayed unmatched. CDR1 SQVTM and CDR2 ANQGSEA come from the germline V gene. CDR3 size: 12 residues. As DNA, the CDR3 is TGCAGCTCCTGGACAGGGGAGTATGGCTACACCTTC. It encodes CSSWTGEYGYTF.

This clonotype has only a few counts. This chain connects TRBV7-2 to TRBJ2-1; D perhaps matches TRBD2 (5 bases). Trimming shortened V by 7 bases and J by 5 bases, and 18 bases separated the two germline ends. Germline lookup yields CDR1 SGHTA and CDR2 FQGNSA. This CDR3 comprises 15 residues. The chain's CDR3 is CASTVRTRADNEQFF. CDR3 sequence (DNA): TGTGCCAGCACAGTCCGGACTCGGGCCGACAATGAGCAGTTCTTC.

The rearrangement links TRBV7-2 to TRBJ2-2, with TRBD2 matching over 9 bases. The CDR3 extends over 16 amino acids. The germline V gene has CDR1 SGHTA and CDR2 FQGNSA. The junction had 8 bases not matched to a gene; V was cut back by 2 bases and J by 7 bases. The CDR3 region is CASSLRLAGLNGELFF. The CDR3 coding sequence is TGTGCCAGCAGCTTAAGGCTAGCGGGGTTGAACGGGGAGCTGTTTTTT.

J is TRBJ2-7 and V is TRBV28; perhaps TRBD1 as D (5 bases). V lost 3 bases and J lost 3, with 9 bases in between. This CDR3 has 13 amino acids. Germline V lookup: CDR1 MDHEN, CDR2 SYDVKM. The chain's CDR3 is CASSFDRYYEQYF. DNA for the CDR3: TGTGCCAGCAGTTTTGACAGATACTACGAGCAGTACTTC.

CDR3 amino acids: CASTPQGPKRSYEQYF. The CDR3 DNA reads TGTGCCAGCACCCCACAGGGGCCTAAGCGCTCCTACGAGCAGTACTTC. The V and J genes are TRBV25-1 and TRBJ2-7; the match to TRBD1 covers 7 bases. Germline V gene data show CDR1 as MGHDK and CDR2 as SYGVNS. CDR3 size: 16 residues. J was trimmed by 0 bases and V by 7 bases; bases with no gene match: 12.

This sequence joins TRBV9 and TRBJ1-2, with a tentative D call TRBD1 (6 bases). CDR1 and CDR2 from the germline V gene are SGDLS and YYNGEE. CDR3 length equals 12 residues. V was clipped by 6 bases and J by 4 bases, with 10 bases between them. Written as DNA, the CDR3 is TGTGCCAGCACGACAGGCTCCTATGGCTACACCTTC. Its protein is CASTTGSYGYTF. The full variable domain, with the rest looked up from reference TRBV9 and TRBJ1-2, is DSGVTQTPKHLITATGQRVTLRCSPRSGDLSVYWYQQSLDQGLQFLIQYYNGEERAKGNILERFSAQQFPDLHSELNLSSLELGDSALYFCASTTGSYGYTFGSGTRLTVV.

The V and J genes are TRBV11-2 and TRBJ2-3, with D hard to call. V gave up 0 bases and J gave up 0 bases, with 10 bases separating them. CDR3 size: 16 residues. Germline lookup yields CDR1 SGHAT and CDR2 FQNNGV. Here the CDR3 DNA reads TGTGCCAGCAGCTTAGAGCGGAGAACTAGCACAGATACGCAGTATTTT. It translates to CASSLERRTSTDTQYF.

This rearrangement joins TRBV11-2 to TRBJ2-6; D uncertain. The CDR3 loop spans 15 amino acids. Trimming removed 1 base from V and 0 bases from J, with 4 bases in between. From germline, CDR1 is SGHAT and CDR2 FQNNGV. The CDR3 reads CASSLGRSGANVLTF. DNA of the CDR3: TGTGCCAGCAGCTTAGGCCGCTCTGGGGCCAACGTCCTGACTTTC.

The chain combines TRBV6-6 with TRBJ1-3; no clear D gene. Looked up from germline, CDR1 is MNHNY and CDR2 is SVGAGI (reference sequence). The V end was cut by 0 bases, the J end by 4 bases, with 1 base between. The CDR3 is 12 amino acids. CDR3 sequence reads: CASSYSGNTIYF. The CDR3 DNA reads TGTGCCAGCAGTTACTCGGGAAACACCATATATTTT.

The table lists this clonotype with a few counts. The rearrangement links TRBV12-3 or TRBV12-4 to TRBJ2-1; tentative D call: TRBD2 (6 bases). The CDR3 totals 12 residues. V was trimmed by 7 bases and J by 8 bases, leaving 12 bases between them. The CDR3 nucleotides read TGTGCCAGCAACTCCAGGGAGGATGAGCAGTTCTTC. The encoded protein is CASNSREDEQFF.

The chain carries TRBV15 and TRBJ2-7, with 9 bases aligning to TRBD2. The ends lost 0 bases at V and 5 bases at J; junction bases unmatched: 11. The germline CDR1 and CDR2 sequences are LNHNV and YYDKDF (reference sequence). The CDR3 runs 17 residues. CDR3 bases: TGTGCCACCAGCAGAGATAAGGGCGGGAGGGCCGCGGACGAGCAGTACTTC. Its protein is CATSRDKGGRAADEQYF. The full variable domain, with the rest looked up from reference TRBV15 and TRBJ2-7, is DAMVIQNPRYQVTQFGKPVTLSCSQTLNHNVMYWYQQKSSQAPKLLFHYYDKDFNNEADTPDNFQSRRPNTSFCFLDIRSPGLGDTAMYLCATSRDKGGRAADEQYFGPGTRLTVT.

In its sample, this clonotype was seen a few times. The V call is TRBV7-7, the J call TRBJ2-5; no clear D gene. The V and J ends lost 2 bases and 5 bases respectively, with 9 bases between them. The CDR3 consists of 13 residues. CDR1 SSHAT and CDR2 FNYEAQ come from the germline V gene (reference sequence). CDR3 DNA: TGTGCCAGCAGCTTATCGGCCCTTGAGACCCAGTACTTC. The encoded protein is CASSLSALETQYF.